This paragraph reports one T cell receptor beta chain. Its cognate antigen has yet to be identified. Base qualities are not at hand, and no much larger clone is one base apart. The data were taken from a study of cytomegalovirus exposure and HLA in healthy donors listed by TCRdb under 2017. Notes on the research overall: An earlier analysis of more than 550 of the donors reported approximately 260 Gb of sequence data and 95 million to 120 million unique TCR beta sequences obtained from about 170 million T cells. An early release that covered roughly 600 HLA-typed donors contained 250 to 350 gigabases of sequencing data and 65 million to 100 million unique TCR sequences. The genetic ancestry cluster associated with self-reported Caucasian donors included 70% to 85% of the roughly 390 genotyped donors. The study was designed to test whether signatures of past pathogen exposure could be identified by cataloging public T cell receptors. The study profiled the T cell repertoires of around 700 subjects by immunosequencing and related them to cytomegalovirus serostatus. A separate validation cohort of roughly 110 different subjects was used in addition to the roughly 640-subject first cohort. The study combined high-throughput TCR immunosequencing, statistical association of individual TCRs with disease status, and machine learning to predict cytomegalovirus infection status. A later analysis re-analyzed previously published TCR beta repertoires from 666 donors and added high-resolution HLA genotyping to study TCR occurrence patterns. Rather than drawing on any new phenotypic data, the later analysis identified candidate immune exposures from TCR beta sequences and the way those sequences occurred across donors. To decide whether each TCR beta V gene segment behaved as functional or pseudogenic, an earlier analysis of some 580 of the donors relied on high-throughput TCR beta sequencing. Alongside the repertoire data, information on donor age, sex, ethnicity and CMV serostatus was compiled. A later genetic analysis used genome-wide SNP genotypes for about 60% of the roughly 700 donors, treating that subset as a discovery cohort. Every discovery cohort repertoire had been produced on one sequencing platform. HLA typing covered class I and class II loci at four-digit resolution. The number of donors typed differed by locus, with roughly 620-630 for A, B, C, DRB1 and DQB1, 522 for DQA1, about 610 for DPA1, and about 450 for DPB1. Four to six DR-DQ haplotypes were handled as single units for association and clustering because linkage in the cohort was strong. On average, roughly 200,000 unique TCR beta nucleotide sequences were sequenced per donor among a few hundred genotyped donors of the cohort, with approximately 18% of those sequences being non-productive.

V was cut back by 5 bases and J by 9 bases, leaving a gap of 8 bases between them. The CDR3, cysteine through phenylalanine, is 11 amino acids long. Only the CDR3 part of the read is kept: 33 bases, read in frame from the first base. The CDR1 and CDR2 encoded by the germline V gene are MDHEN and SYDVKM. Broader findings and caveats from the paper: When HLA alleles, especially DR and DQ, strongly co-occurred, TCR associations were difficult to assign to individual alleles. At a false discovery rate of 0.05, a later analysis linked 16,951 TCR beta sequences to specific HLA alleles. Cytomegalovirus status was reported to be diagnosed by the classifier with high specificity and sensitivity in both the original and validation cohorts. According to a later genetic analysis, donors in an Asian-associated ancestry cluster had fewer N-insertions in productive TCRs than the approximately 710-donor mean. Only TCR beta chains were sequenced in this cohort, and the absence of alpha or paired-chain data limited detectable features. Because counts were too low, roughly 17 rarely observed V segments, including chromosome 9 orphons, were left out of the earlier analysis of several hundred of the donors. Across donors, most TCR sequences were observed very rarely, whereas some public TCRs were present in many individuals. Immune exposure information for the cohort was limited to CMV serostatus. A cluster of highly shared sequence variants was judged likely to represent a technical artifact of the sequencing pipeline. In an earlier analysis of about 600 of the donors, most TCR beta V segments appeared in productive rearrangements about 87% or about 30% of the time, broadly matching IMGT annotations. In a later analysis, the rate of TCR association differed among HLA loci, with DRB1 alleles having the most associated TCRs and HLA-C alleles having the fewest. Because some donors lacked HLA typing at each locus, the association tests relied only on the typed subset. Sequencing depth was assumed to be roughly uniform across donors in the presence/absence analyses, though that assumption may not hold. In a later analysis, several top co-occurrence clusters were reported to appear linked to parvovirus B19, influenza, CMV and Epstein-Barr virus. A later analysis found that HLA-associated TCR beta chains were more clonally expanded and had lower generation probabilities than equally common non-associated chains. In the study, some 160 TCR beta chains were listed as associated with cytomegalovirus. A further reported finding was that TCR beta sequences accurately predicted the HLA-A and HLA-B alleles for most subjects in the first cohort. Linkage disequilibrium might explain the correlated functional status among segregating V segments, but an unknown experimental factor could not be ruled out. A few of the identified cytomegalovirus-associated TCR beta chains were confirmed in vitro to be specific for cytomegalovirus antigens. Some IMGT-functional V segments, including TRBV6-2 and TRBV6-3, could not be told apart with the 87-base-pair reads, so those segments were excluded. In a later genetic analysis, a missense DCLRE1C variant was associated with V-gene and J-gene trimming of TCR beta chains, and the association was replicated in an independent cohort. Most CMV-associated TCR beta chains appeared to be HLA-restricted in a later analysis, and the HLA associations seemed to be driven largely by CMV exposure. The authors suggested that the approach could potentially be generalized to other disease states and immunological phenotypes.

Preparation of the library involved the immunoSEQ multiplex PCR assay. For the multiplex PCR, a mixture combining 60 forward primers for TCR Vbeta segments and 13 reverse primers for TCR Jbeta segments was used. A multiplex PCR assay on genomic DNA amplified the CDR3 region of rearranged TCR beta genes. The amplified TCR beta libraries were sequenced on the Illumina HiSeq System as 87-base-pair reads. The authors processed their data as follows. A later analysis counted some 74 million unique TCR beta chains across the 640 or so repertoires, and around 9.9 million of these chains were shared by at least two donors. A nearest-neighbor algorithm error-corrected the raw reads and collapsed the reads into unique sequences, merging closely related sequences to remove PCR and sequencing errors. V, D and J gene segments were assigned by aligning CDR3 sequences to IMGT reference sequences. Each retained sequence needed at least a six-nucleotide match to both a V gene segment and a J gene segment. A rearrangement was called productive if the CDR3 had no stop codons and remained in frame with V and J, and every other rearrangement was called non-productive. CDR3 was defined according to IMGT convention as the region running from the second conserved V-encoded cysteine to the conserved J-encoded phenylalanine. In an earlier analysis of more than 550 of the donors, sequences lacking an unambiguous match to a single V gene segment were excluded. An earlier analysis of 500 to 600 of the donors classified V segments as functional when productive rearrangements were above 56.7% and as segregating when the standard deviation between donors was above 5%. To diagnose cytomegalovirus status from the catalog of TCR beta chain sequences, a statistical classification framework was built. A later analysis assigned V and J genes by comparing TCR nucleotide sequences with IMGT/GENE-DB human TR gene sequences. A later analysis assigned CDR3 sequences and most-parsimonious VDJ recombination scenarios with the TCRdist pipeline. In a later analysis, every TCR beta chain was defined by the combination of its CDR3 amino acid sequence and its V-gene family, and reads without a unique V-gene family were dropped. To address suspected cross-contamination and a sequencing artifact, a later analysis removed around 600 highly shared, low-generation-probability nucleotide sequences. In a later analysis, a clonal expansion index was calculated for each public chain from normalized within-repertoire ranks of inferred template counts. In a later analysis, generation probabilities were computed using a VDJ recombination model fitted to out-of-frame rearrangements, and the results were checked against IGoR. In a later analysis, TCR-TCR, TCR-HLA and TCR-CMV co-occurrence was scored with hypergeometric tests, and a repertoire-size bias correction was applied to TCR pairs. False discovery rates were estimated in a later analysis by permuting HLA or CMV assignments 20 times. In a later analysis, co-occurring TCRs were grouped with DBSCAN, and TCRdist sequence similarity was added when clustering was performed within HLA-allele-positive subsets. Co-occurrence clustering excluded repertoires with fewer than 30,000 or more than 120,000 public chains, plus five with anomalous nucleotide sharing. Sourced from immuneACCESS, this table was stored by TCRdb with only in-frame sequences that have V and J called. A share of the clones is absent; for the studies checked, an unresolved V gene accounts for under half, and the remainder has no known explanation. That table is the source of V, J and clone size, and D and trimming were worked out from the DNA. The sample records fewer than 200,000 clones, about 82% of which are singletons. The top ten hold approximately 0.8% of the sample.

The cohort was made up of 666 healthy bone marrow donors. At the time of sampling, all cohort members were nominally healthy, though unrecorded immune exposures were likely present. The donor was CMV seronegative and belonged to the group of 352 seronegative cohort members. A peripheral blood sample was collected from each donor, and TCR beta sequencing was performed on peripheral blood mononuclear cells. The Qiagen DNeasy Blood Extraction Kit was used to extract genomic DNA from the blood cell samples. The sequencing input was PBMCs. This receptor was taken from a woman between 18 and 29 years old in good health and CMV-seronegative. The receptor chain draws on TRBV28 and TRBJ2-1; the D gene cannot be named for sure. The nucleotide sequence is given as TGTGCCAGCAGTAGCTTCCCTGAGCAGTTCTTC. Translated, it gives CASSSFPEQFF.